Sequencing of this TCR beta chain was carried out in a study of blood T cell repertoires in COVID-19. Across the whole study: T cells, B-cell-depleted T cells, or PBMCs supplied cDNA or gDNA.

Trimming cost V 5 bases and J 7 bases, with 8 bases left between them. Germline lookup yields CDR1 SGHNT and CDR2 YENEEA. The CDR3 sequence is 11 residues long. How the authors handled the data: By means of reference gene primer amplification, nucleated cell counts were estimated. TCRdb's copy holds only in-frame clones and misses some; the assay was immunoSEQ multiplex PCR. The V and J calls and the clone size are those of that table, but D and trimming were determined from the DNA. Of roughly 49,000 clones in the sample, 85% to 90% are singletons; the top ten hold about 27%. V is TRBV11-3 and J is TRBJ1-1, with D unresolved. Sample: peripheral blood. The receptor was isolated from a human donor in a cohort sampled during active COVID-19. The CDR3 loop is CASSLQDEAFF. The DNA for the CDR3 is TGTGCCAGCAGCCTTCAGGATGAAGCTTTCTTT.